The following is a T cell receptor beta chain sequence with its context. Its target is not known. With 60 Vbeta and 13 Jbeta primers, the PCR was carried out. Profiling relied on immunoSEQ multiplex PCR, and the TCRdb table lists in-frame clones only, not all of them. The data contain more than 95,000 clones, about 81% of them singletons. These data come from a study of cytomegalovirus exposure and HLA in healthy donors. Findings and caveats of the study: In a later analysis, TCR association rates varied by HLA locus: DRB1 most, HLA-C fewest. Researchers catalogued 164 TCR beta chains as cytomegalovirus-associated.

This CDR3 has 16 amino acids. Unmatched junction bases numbered 7, after V lost 7 bases and J lost 0 bases. Germline-derived CDR1 and CDR2 are SGHKS and YYEKEE (reference sequence). The sequence derives from a woman between 25 and 40 years old in good health and CMV-seronegative. V and J are TRBV5-5 and TRBJ2-1; TRBD2 aligns across 10 bases. Sequencing was performed on PBMCs. DNA of the CDR3: TGTGCCAGCGGACAACTAGCGGGAAGCTCCTACAATGAGCAGTTCTTC. It translates to CASGQLAGSSYNEQFF.